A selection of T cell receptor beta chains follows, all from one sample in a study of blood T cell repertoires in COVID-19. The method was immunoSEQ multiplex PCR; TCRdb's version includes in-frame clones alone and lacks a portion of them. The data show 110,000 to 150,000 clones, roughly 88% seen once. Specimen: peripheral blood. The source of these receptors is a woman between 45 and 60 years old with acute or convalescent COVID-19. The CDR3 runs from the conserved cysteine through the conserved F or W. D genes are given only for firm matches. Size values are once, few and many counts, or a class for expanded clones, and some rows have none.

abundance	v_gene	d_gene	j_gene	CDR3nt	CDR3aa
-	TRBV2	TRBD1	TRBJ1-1	TGTGCCAGCAGTTACCGGGACAGGGGAACGAGGATCACTGAAGCTTTCTTT	CASSYRDRGTRITEAFF
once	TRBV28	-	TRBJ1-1	TGTGCCAGCAGCTTCAGCGCTGAAGCTTTCTTT	CASSFSAEAFF
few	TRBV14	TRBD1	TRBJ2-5	TGTGCCAGCAGCTATCGGGACAGGGGCCCCTGGGAGACCCAGTACTTC	CASSYRDRGPWETQYF
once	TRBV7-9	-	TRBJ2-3	TGTGCCAGCAGCTTAGGTGGGCGACCGACAGATACGCAGTATTTT	CASSLGGRPTDTQYF
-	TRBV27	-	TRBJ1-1	TGTGCCAGCAAAGACACGGGATACACTGAAGCTTTCTTT	CASKDTGYTEAFF
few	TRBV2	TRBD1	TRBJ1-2	TGTGCCAGCGCGACAGGGTGGGATTCCTATGGCTACACCTTC	CASATGWDSYGYTF
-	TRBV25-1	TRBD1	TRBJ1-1	TGTGCCAGCAGTGCATCGGGACAGGATTTCTTT	CASSASGQDFF
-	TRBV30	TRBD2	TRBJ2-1	TGTGCCTCCGCCTTGGGCGGGACTAGCGGCTACAATGAGCAGTTCTTC	CASALGGTSGYNEQFF
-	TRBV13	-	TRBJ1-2	TGTGCCAGCAGCTTGACAGTACCCGCCGCCCTTAACTATGGCTACACCTTC	CASSLTVPAALNYGYTF
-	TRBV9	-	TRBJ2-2	TGTGCCAGCAGCGTAGGCGACTACCGATTTGGCGGGGAGCTGTTTTTT	CASSVGDYRFGGELFF
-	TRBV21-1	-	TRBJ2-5	TGTGCCAGCAGCAAAGAAGTCGCGACCCCCCGGGTAGAGACCCAGTACTTC	CASSKEVATPRVETQYF
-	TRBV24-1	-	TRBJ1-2	TGTGCCACCAGTGCCCTAGAATTCTATGGCTACACCTTC	CATSALEFYGYTF
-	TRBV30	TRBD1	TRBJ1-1	TGTGCCTGGAGTTCGGGACAGGACAACACTGAAGCTTTCTTT	CAWSSGQDNTEAFF
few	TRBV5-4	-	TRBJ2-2	TGTGCCAGCAGCTTGGCCCTAGCAGGGGCCGGGGAGCTGTTTTTT	CASSLALAGAGELFF
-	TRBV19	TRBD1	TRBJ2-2	TGTGCCAGTAGTATAGGGGACAGGGGGTTTGCCGGGGAGCTGTTTTTT	CASSIGDRGFAGELFF
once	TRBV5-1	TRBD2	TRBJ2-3	TGCGCCAGCACCAAGGGACTAGCGGGTTCAGATACGCAGTATTTT	CASTKGLAGSDTQYF
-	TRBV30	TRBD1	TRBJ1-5	TGTGCCTGGACGCCGGGACAGGGGTGGGGTCAGCCCCAGCATTTT	CAWTPGQGWGQPQHF
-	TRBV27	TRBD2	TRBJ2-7	TGTGCCAGCAGTTTCGCGGGGGGCTCCTACGAGCAGTACTTC	CASSFAGGSYEQYF
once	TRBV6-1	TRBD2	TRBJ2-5	TGTGCCAGCAGTGAAGCGCTGGTGCGGGGGGGCCGAGAGACCCAGTACTTC	CASSEALVRGGRETQYF
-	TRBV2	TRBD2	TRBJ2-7	TGTGCCAGCAGTACCCCTAGCGGGAGTACCAACGAGCAGTACTTC	CASSTPSGSTNEQYF
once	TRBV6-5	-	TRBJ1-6	TGTGCCAGCCGTTCCGCGGCGGGCAGACCACGTTCACCCCTCCACTTT	CASRSAAGRPRSPLHF
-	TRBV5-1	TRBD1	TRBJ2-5	TGCGCCAGCAGCTTGAGACAGGGGGCTCGCCAAGAGACCCAGTACTTC	CASSLRQGARQETQYF
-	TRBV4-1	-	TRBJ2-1	TGCGCCAGCAGCCCGAGCGGCGTCCTTTACTACAATGAGCAGTTCTTC	CASSPSGVLYYNEQFF
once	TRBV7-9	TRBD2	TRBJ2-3	TGTGCCAGCAGCTTAGTAGCGGGGGGGCTCACGCAGTATTTT	CASSLVAGGLTQYF
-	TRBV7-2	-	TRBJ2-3	TGTGCCAGCAGCTACACTAGCCCCCCCACAGATACGCAGTATTTT	CASSYTSPPTDTQYF
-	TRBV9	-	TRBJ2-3	TGTGCCAGCAGCGTAGTTGGGCGGGGAATCGCAGATACGCAGTATTTT	CASSVVGRGIADTQYF
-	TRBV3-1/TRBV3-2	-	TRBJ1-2	TGTGCCAGCAGCCAAGGTCCCGGACAGTGGGTGGGAACCCAATATGGCTACACCTTC	CASSQGPGQWVGTQYGYTF
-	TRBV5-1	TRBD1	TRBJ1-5	TGCGCCAGCAGCTTTGGCGGACAGGGGAATCAGCCCCAGCATTTT	CASSFGGQGNQPQHF
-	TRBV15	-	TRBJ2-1	TGTGCCACCAGCTTAGGGGACAATGAGCAGTTCTTC	CATSLGDNEQFF
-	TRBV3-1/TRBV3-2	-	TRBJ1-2	TGTGCCAGCAGCAAGAGCCTGTCCTATGGCTACACCTTC	CASSKSLSYGYTF
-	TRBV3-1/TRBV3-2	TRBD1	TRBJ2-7	TGTGCCAGCAGCCAAGGAGGGACAGTCGGATCCTACGAGCAGTACTTC	CASSQGGTVGSYEQYF
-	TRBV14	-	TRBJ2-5	TGTGCCAGCAGGTGGCAGGAAGAGACCCAGTACTTC	CASRWQEETQYF
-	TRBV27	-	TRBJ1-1	TGTGCCAGCAGTTTGGGCCGCCGGAACACTGAAGCTTTCTTT	CASSLGRRNTEAFF
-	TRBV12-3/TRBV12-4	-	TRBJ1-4	TGTGCCAGCAGCCGGGACACTCGGGAAAAACTGTTTTTT	CASSRDTREKLFF
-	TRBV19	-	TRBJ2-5	TGTGCCAGTAGTATAGTGGCCGGGGGCCAAGAGACCCAGTACTTC	CASSIVAGGQETQYF
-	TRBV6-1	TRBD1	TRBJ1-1	TGTGCCAGCAGTGAGTTTGGGACAGGCACTGAAGCTTTCTTT	CASSEFGTGTEAFF
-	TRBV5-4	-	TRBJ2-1	TGTGCCAGCAGCTTAGGTCCTCTCATGAGGAATGAGCAGTTCTTC	CASSLGPLMRNEQFF
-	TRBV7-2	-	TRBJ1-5	TGTGCCAGCAGCCCGGGATGGAACAATCAGCCCCAGCATTTT	CASSPGWNNQPQHF
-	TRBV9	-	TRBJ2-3	TGTGCCAGCACCGAGTTCGGAGGGGGGGCAGATACGCAGTATTTT	CASTEFGGGADTQYF
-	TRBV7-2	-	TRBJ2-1	TGTGCCAGCAGCTTCGACATGATAGGTGAGCAGTTCTTC	CASSFDMIGEQFF
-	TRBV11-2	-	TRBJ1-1	TGTGCCAGCAGCTTAGAGGGATTGGTGACAGACGAAGCTTTCTTT	CASSLEGLVTDEAFF
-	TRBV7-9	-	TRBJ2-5	TGTGCCAGCAGCTTACTTGAGCCGTTTGAGACCCAGTACTTC	CASSLLEPFETQYF
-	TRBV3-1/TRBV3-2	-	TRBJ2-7	TGTGCCAGCAGCCAAGCTCCAGGGGTTTTCTACGAGCAGTACTTC	CASSQAPGVFYEQYF
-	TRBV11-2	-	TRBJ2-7	TGTGCCAGCAGCTTAGCCCTGGCCCTCGTATTAGGGGACGAGCAGTACTTC	CASSLALALVLGDEQYF
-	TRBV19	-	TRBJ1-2	TGTGCCAGTAGTTCCACTCCAGGGAATGGCTACACCTTC	CASSSTPGNGYTF
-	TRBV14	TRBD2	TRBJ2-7	TGTGCCAGCAGTGTACTAGCGGGAGGGCTAGAGCAGTACTTC	CASSVLAGGLEQYF
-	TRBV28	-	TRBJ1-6	TGTGCCAGCAGTCCGAGTACGGGTCCCCTCCACTTT	CASSPSTGPLHF
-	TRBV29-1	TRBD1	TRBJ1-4	TGCAGCGTAAACAGACAGGGCGCTAATGAAAAACTGTTTTTT	CSVNRQGANEKLFF
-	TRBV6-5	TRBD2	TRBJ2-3	TGTGCCAGCAGAGCCCCTAGCGGGAACACAGATACGCAGTATTTT	CASRAPSGNTDTQYF
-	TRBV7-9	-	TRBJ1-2	TGTGCCAGCAGCGTTGCCGGGACACCCTATGGCTACACCTTC	CASSVAGTPYGYTF
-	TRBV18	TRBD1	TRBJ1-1	TGTGCCAGCTCACCAGACAGGGAGAACACTGAAGCTTTCTTT	CASSPDRENTEAFF
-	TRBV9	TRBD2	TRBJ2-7	TGTGCCAGCAGCCCCCTCGGACTAGCGGACTACGAGCAGTACTTC	CASSPLGLADYEQYF
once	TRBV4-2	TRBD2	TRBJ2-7	TGTGCCAGCAGCCAAGGCGCGGGGGGGGACTACGAGCAGTACTTC	CASSQGAGGDYEQYF
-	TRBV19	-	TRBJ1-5	TGTGCCAGTAGTATAGCTCTGTATCAGCCCCAGCATTTT	CASSIALYQPQHF
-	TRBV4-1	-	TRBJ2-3	TGCGCCAGCAGCCGAACCGGGGGGCCTAATACAGATACGCAGTATTTT	CASSRTGGPNTDTQYF
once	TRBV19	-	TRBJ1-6	TGTGCCAGTAGTAGAGCCAGGGGCGGAGATTCACCCCTCCACTTT	CASSRARGGDSPLHF
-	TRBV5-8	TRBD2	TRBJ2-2	TGTGCCAGCAGCCCTCGGGGGGTCTGGTCGGGGAACACCGGGGAGCTGTTTTTT	CASSPRGVWSGNTGELFF
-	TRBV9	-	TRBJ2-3	TGTGCCAGCAGCGCAACTTACAGGGCCGACACAGATACGCAGTATTTT	CASSATYRADTDTQYF
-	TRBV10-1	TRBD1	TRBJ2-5	TGCGCCAGCAGTGAGGGGACAGGTGAAGAGACCCAGTACTTC	CASSEGTGEETQYF
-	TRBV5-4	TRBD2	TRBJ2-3	TGTGCCAGCAGCCACGTAGCGGGAGGCATCACAGATACGCAGTATTTT	CASSHVAGGITDTQYF